This T cell receptor beta chain originates from a study of cytomegalovirus exposure and HLA in healthy donors. Only in-frame clones appear in the TCRdb table, and some are missing; sequencing was by immunoSEQ multiplex PCR. The sample has about 65,000 clones; around 92% are singletons. Sequences were obtained from PBMCs. The receptor was derived from a woman between 18 and 30 years old in good health and CMV-seronegative.

Here the CDR3 reads CASREGINYGYTF. Written as DNA, the CDR3 is TGCGCCAGCAGGGAGGGGATAAACTATGGCTACACCTTC. V and J are TRBV5-1 and TRBJ1-2; TRBD1 might be the D (5 bases). Germline CDR1 is SGHRS and CDR2 is YFSETQ. V lost 5 bases, J lost 2 bases, and 10 bases lay in between. The CDR3 has 13 residues.